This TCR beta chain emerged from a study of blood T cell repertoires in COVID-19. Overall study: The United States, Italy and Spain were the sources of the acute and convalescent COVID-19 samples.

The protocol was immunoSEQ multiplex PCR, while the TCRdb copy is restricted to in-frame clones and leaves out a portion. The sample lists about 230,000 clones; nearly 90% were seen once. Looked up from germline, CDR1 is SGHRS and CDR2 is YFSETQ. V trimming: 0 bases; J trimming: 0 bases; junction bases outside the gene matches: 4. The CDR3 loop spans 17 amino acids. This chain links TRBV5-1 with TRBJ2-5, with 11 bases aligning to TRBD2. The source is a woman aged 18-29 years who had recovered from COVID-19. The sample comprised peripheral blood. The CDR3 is CASSLEGLAAYQETQYF. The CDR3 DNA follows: TGCGCCAGCAGCTTGGAGGGACTAGCGGCGTACCAAGAGACCCAGTACTTC.